These T cell receptor beta chains were read from a single sample in a study of identifying expanded T cells in peripheral blood. This table comes from immunoSEQ multiplex PCR, and its TCRdb copy is limited to in-frame clones, with some not included. The repertoire has tens of thousands of clones, around four fifths of them found once; the top ten carry about 18%. Sample: blood. Receptor source: a person aged 18-69 years in good health. The CDR3 runs from the conserved cysteine through the conserved F or W. D genes are given only for firm matches. Clone size appears in some rows only: once, few, many, or a class for an expanded clone.

v_gene	j_gene	abundance	d_gene	CDR3aa	CDR3nt
TRBV7-2	TRBJ1-6	few	.	CASSFWGLPLHF	TGTGCCAGCAGCTTCTGGGGGCTGCCCCTCCACTTT
TRBV4-1	TRBJ2-2	once	TRBD1	CASSLRGTGDTGELFF	TGCGCCAGCAGCCTCCGTGGGACAGGGGATACCGGGGAGCTGTTTTTT
TRBV25-1	TRBJ1-2	.	.	CASSESAGSGYGYTF	TGTGCCAGCAGTGAATCTGCAGGATCGGGCTATGGCTACACCTTC
TRBV30	TRBJ2-3	once	TRBD2	CAWSVGLAGGPQGVNTQYF	TGTGCCTGGAGCGTCGGGCTAGCGGGGGGGCCCCAAGGCGTAAATACGCAGTATTTT
TRBV18	TRBJ2-3	.	.	CASSPQKADTQYF	TGTGCCAGCTCACCTCAAAAGGCAGATACGCAGTATTTT
TRBV5-4	TRBJ1-1	few	.	CASSLKGTPEAFF	TGTGCCAGCAGCTTGAAAGGGACCCCTGAAGCTTTCTTT
TRBV7-9	TRBJ1-2	once	TRBD1	CASSSTGGDYGYTF	TGTGCCAGCAGCAGCACAGGGGGTGACTATGGCTACACCTTC
TRBV5-4	TRBJ2-1	.	.	CASSPTYNEQFF	TGTGCCAGCAGCCCGACCTACAATGAGCAGTTCTTC
TRBV29-1	TRBJ2-3	.	.	CSVEVPPGDTQYF	TGCAGCGTTGAAGTACCGCCTGGGGATACGCAGTATTTT
TRBV5-1	TRBJ2-7	.	.	CASSPVGGRKEQYF	TGCGCCAGCAGCCCCGTTGGGGGTCGAAAAGAGCAGTACTTC
TRBV5-1	TRBJ1-1	.	.	CASSQAGPNTEAFF	TGCGCCAGCAGCCAGGCCGGGCCTAACACTGAAGCTTTCTTT
TRBV6-5	TRBJ1-2	.	.	CASSPGRFHNYGYTF	TGTGCCAGCAGCCCCGGACGGTTTCATAACTATGGCTACACCTTC
TRBV20-1	TRBJ1-1	once	.	CSARDGTEAFF	TGCAGTGCTAGAGATGGCACTGAAGCTTTCTTT
TRBV5-6	TRBJ2-3	.	.	CASSGRPSSTDTQYF	TGTGCCAGCAGCGGTCGGCCATCCTCCACAGATACGCAGTATTTT
TRBV4-3	TRBJ2-2	.	.	CASSQGRGMRDTGELFF	TGCGCCAGCAGCCAAGGGAGGGGAATGAGGGACACCGGGGAGCTGTTTTTT
TRBV4-2	TRBJ2-5	once	.	CASGSTGQRGETQYF	TGTGCCAGCGGATCGACAGGCCAAAGAGGGGAGACCCAGTACTTC
TRBV28	TRBJ2-5	.	TRBD1	CASSPDRGQETQYF	TGTGCCAGCAGTCCGGACAGGGGGCAAGAGACCCAGTACTTC
TRBV6-6	TRBJ1-1	.	.	CASRVQQNTEAFF	TGTGCCAGCAGGGTACAGCAGAACACTGAAGCTTTCTTT
TRBV14	TRBJ1-2	.	.	CASSQDLSRGRGYTF	TGTGCCAGCAGCCAAGATCTATCAAGGGGTAGAGGCTACACCTTC
TRBV18	TRBJ1-3	.	TRBD1	CASSLGTGFAFF	TGTGCCAGCTCACTAGGGACAGGGTTCGCGTTTTTT
TRBV18	TRBJ1-1	.	.	CASSPFSGAGNTEAFF	TGTGCCAGCTCACCATTCTCGGGGGCTGGGAACACTGAAGCTTTCTTT
TRBV2	TRBJ2-3	.	TRBD2	CASSARLAGDSTDTQYF	TGTGCCAGCAGTGCCCGGCTAGCGGGAGATAGCACAGATACGCAGTATTTT
TRBV11-2	TRBJ2-7	few	TRBD2	CASSPTSDEQYF	TGTGCCAGCAGCCCTACTAGCGACGAGCAGTACTTC
TRBV30	TRBJ1-2	.	.	CAWSPMRQKPDLTF	TGTGCCTGGAGCCCCATGCGCCAGAAACCAGACTTAACCTTC
TRBV7-9	TRBJ2-7	.	TRBD1	CASSSTGTGDYEQYF	TGTGCCAGCAGCTCGACCGGGACAGGGGACTACGAGCAGTACTTC
TRBV30	TRBJ1-5	.	TRBD1	CATGTGGGQPQHF	TGTGCGACCGGGACAGGGGGAGGACAGCCCCAGCATTTT
TRBV5-1	TRBJ2-2	.	TRBD1	CASSQDRGLGELFF	TGCGCCAGCAGCCAGGACAGGGGGCTCGGGGAGCTGTTTTTT
TRBV27	TRBJ2-2	.	TRBD2	CASSLVAGGGGELFF	TGTGCCAGCAGTTTGGTAGCGGGAGGTGGCGGGGAGCTGTTTTTT
TRBV5-6	TRBJ1-2	.	TRBD1	CASSPDRGLYYGYTF	TGTGCCAGCAGCCCCGACAGGGGGCTGTACTATGGCTACACCTTC
TRBV6-1	TRBJ2-7	.	.	CASSETFMAYEQYF	TGTGCCAGCAGTGAAACGTTTATGGCCTACGAGCAGTACTTC
TRBV5-1	TRBJ1-1	once	.	CASSVGGGIMMNTEAFF	TGCGCCAGCAGCGTTGGAGGGGGAATAATGATGAACACTGAAGCTTTCTTT